This passage covers 21 T cell receptor beta chains from one sample sequenced in a study of spatial heterogeneity in lung cancer. Sample time point: sample taken at primary tumor resection. Whole RNA, which was extracted from tumor, nontumor lung tissue or frozen PBMC, was sequenced without any cell sorting. MiXCR was run by TCRdb on the 5' RACE reads, yielding one entry per CDR3 protein. This table holds over 45,000 distinct CDR3 sequences, approximately 5.3% found once. The sequencing used PBMCs, collected at surgery. The receptors originated from a male donor with early-stage non-small cell lung cancer.

J is TRBJ2-7 and V is TRBV12-3 or TRBV12-4; perhaps D is TRBD1 or TRBD2 (6 bases each). Trimming left V 2 bases short and J 1 base short, with 12 bases between. The CDR3 sequence is 15 residues long. The CDR3 here is CASSLRGQGSYEQYF. The CDR3 DNA sequence: TGTGCCAGCAGTTTACGGGGGCAGGGGTCCTACGAGCAGTACTTC.

This clonotype came up many times. The rearrangement joins TRBV4-1 to TRBJ2-5, with TRBD2 matching over 14 bases. Per the germline V gene, CDR1 is MGHRA and CDR2 is YSYEKL. The CDR3 contains 16 residues. J was trimmed by 4 bases and V by 4 bases; bases with no gene match: 5. The CDR3 region is CASSPRGTSGRETQYF. CDR3 DNA sequence: TGCGCCAGCAGCCCCCGGGGGACTAGCGGGAGAGAGACCCAGTACTTC.

V usage is TRBV18 and J usage is TRBJ2-5; 12 nucleotides agree with TRBD2. Looked up from germline, CDR1 is KGHSH and CDR2 is LQKENI. This CDR3 has 17 amino acids. V gave up 3 bases and J gave up 4 bases; unmatched junction bases: 9. The CDR3, as DNA: TGTGCCAGCTCACCTTACTCTCCGGGACTAGCGGGAGAGACCCAGTACTTC. It encodes CASSPYSPGLAGETQYF.

This clonotype was seen many times. The rearrangement joins TRBV18 to TRBJ2-1; a weak D match, TRBD2 (6 bases). Germline values: CDR1 KGHSH, CDR2 LQKENI. V gave up 3 bases and J gave up 4 bases, with 10 bases separating them. CDR3 length equals 14 residues. CDR3 bases: TGTGCCAGCTCACCTGGACTAACATACAATGAGCAGTTCTTC. It encodes CASSPGLTYNEQFF.

This chain connects TRBV4-2 to TRBJ2-7, with 11 bases that match TRBD2. Germline CDR1 is LGHNA and CDR2 is YNFKEQ. The CDR3 sequence is 16 residues long. The trim removed 2 bases at V and 2 bases at J, leaving 5 bases unmatched. The CDR3 here is CASSQHIAGGTYEQYF. In nucleotides, the CDR3 is TGTGCCAGCAGCCAACACATAGCGGGAGGGACCTACGAGCAGTACTTC.

This clonotype is categorized as medium-sized. V and J are TRBV20-1 and TRBJ2-2, with D perhaps being TRBD1 or TRBD2 (5 bases each). The CDR3 has 16 residues. Germline CDR1 DFQATT, CDR2 SNEGSKA (reference sequence). V lost 5 bases and J lost 3, with 19 bases in between. The CDR3 reads CSAGIEGISDTGELFF. The CDR3 DNA reads as TGCAGTGCTGGTATAGAGGGGATTTCGGACACCGGGGAGCTGTTTTTT.

This clonotype was counted ten times or more. This chain's CDR3 is CASSPKAGDLTREQFF. CDR3 DNA sequence: TGCGCCAGCAGCCCAAAAGCGGGAGATTTGACGAGGGAGCAGTTCTTC. This rearrangement joins TRBV5-1 to TRBJ2-1; 8 bases align to TRBD2. CDR3 length equals 16 residues. Germline V lookup: CDR1 SGHRS, CDR2 YFSETQ. V shed 4 bases, J shed 10 bases, and the junction held 16 bases outside the gene matches.

Ten or more counts support this clonotype. The chain is built from TRBV20-1 and TRBJ2-7, with 11 bases identical to TRBD2. The ends lost 5 bases at V and 2 bases at J; junction bases unmatched: 8. The CDR3 consists of 15 residues. Looked up from germline, CDR1 is DFQATT and CDR2 is SNEGSKA (reference sequence). The CDR3 sequence: CSAQSLTSGAYEQYF. The CDR3 nucleotides are TGCAGTGCTCAAAGCCTGACTAGCGGGGCCTACGAGCAGTACTTC.

This clonotype has only a few counts. A much more abundant neighbour one base away suggests this may be a read error. This CDR3 is missing its conserved last phenylalanine or tryptophan, likely due to a read error. CDR3 nucleotides: TGTGCCAGCCTCAAAGGGGCGGGAGCCTTAGCCAAAAACATTCAGTACTCC. This sequence encodes CASLKGAGALAKNIQYS. The V gene is TRBV6-1, the J gene TRBJ2-4; 7 bases agree with TRBD2. Germline CDR1 and CDR2: MNHNS and SASEGT. V lost 8 bases, J lost 0 bases, and 13 bases stayed unmatched. The length of the CDR3 is 17 residues.

This clonotype has ten or more counts. The chain combines TRBV12-3 or TRBV12-4 with TRBJ1-4; 12 nucleotides align to TRBD1. The CDR3 extends over 16 amino acids. V shed 7 bases, J shed 3 bases, and the junction held 6 bases outside the gene matches. This CDR3 reads CASKPGQGAANEKLFF. For the CDR3, the DNA is TGTGCCAGCAAGCCGGGACAGGGGGCGGCTAATGAAAAACTGTTTTTT.

This clonotype came up many times. The chain carries TRBV2 and TRBJ2-1; D is possibly TRBD1 or TRBD2 (5 bases each). Germline loops: CDR1 SNHLY, CDR2 FYNNEI. CDR3 length: 14 amino acids. V lost 7 bases, J lost 2 bases, and 12 bases lay in between. DNA for the CDR3: TGTGCCAGCACACCTGGGGGACCCTACAATGAGCAGTTCTTC. It encodes CASTPGGPYNEQFF.

This clonotype was observed at least ten times. J is TRBJ2-1 and V is TRBV15, with TRBD2 identical over 8 bases. Trimming at V came to 5 bases and at J to 6 bases, leaving 9 bases not matched to a gene. CDR3 length: 15 residues. Germline V gene lookup returns CDR1 LNHNV and CDR2 YYDKDF (reference sequence). The CDR3 DNA reads TGTGCCACCAGCCAATGGCGGGAGGTAGTCAATGAGCAGTTCTTC. The encoded protein is CATSQWREVVNEQFF.

This clonotype has ten or more counts. The chain employs TRBV20-1 and TRBJ2-7; no reliable D call. The germline CDR1 and CDR2 sequences are DFQATT and SNEGSKA (reference sequence). The CDR3 has 12 amino acids. V was cut by 0 bases and J by 6 bases, with 9 bases left in between. The CDR3 is CSARDASFEQYF. DNA of the CDR3: TGCAGTGCTAGAGATGCGTCTTTCGAGCAGTACTTC.

By share, this clonotype ranks as medium-sized (0.01 to 0.1%). The J gene is TRBJ2-7, the V gene TRBV29-1, with TRBD2 matching 9 bases. V lost 5 bases to trimming and J lost 1 base; unmatched junction nucleotides: 6. Germline V gene data show CDR1 as SQVTM and CDR2 as ANQGSEA. This CDR3 spans 14 amino acids. CDR3 protein: CSVYRTSESYEQYF. The CDR3 DNA reads TGCAGCGTTTATAGGACTAGCGAATCCTACGAGCAGTACTTC.

This clonotype was seen many times. The V and J genes are TRBV28 and TRBJ2-7; D perhaps matches TRBD2 (5 bases). The germline gives CDR1 MDHEN, CDR2 SYDVKM. Trimming shortened V by 6 bases and J by 4 bases, and 13 bases separated the two germline ends. The CDR3 contains 13 residues. CDR3 amino acids: CASSRGSLYEQYF. CDR3 coding DNA: TGTGCCAGCAGCAGAGGGTCTTTGTACGAGCAGTACTTC.

This clonotype was observed many times. This rearrangement joins TRBV29-1 to TRBJ2-1; 8 nucleotides agree with TRBD2. CDR3 length equals 12 residues. The germline gives CDR1 SQVTM, CDR2 ANQGSEA. Trimming at V came to 7 bases and at J to 8 bases, leaving 7 bases not matched to a gene. Here the CDR3 reads CSGETSVDEQFF. The CDR3 DNA reads TGCAGCGGGGAGACTAGCGTCGATGAGCAGTTCTTC.

This clonotype was recorded at least ten times. The chain employs TRBV19 and TRBJ2-5; TRBD2 is a possible D gene (6 bases). The CDR3 length is 13 residues. Trimming removed 8 bases from V and 5 bases from J, with 15 bases in between. Germline loops: CDR1 LNHDA, CDR2 SQIVND (reference sequence). The CDR3 DNA is TGTGCCAGTCGGGGAGGCGGAGGCGAGACCCAGTACTTC. Amino acids: CASRGGGGETQYF.

This clonotype was counted many times. V usage is TRBV5-1 and J usage is TRBJ1-1, with a weak D call TRBD1 (6 bases). The ends were cut back, 1 base at V and 4 bases at J, with 11 bases in the middle. The CDR3 spans 14 residues. The germline gives CDR1 SGHRS, CDR2 YFSETQ. The CDR3 is CASSLTGRGTEAFF. CDR3 bases: TGCGCCAGCAGCTTGACAGGGAGAGGCACTGAAGCTTTCTTT.

This clonotype was seen ten or more times. The V and J genes are TRBV19 and TRBJ2-5; D assignment may be TRBD1 or TRBD2 (5 bases each). CDR1 LNHDA and CDR2 SQIVND come from the germline V gene (reference sequence). This CDR3 is 15 amino acids long. Trimming took off 3 bases at V and 4 bases at J, with 15 bases between the two ends. The CDR3 loop reads CASSIRLLRGETQYF. The CDR3 nucleotides read TGTGCCAGTAGTATTCGTCTTTTGAGGGGAGAGACCCAGTACTTC.

This clonotype was seen ten or more times. The rearrangement uses TRBV11-2 and TRBJ2-7; unclear D gene. The CDR3 is 13 amino acids. V was cut by 1 base and J by 2 bases, with 6 bases left in between. Germline V gives CDR1 SGHAT, CDR2 FQNNGV. The CDR3 sequence is CASSLGTAYEQYF. CDR3 nucleotide sequence: TGTGCCAGCAGCTTAGGCACTGCCTACGAGCAGTACTTC.

This clonotype was counted between two and nine times. The chain has TRBV9 and TRBJ2-1, with TRBD2 matching over 9 bases. Germline trimming cut 0 bases from V and 5 bases from J; bases unmatched to any gene: 3. The germline gives CDR1 SGDLS, CDR2 YYNGEE. The CDR3 length is 15 residues. CDR3 sequence: CASSVGLAEHNEQFF. The CDR3 DNA sequence: TGTGCCAGCAGCGTAGGACTAGCGGAGCACAATGAGCAGTTCTTC.